A single T cell receptor beta chain is shown here with its context. Its antigen is not known. This sample was taken from a study of cytomegalovirus exposure and HLA in healthy donors. General study results and limits: Common viral pathogens seemed to be connected with several of the most significant clusters, according to a later analysis.

With 60 Vbeta and 13 Jbeta primers, the PCR was carried out. The repertoire was sequenced with immunoSEQ multiplex PCR; TCRdb's copy has only in-frame clones and lacks some. This repertoire shows approximately 53,000 clones, about 77% found once; its top ten account for around 2.9%. The germline CDR1 and CDR2 sequences are SGHNT and YENEEA. V was trimmed by 1 base and J by 5 bases, leaving 11 bases between them. The CDR3 consists of 14 residues. The specimen was PBMCs. This TCR derives from a woman in her forties in good health and CMV-seropositive. The chain has TRBV11-3 and TRBJ2-5; D possibly corresponds to TRBD2 (5 bases). The CDR3 protein is CASSLVAGGETQYF. The CDR3 nucleotides read TGTGCCAGCAGCTTAGTGGCGGGTGGGGAGACCCAGTACTTC. Looking up the rest from reference TRBV11-3 and TRBJ2-5 gives the full variable domain: EAGVVQSPRYKIIEKKQPVAFWCNPISGHNTLYWYLQNLGQGPELLIRYENEEAVDDSQLPKDRFSAERLKGVDSTLKIQPAELGDSAVYLCASSLVAGGETQYFGPGTRLLVL.